Here is one T cell receptor (beta chain) with its context. This entry is derived from a study of blood T cell repertoires in COVID-19. Study-wide background: Some COVID-19 samples were acute and others convalescent; all came from the United States, Italy and Spain. Nucleic acid was either cDNA or gDNA, and it came from T cells, B-cell-depleted T cells, or PBMCs.

In the original processing: From reference gene primer amplification, estimates of nucleated cell counts were derived. Clones were sequenced by immunoSEQ multiplex PCR, and TCRdb holds only the in-frame ones, with some missing. V and J calls plus clone size are reproduced from that table; the DNA served to infer D and trimming. The sample includes some 260,000 clones, 80% to 90% of them seen just once. The CDR3 is 16 residues long. V dropped 3 bases and J dropped 0 bases, with 12 bases sitting between them. Germline CDR1 and CDR2: LNHDA and SQIVND (reference sequence). The sample comprised peripheral blood. The V call is TRBV19, the J call TRBJ1-3, with TRBD1 as a possible D gene (5 bases). The clonotype comes from an elderly man with acute or convalescent COVID-19. The CDR3, as DNA: TGTGCCAGTAGTATCACAGGCCGACGCTCTGGAAACACCATATATTTT. Its protein is CASSITGRRSGNTIYF.